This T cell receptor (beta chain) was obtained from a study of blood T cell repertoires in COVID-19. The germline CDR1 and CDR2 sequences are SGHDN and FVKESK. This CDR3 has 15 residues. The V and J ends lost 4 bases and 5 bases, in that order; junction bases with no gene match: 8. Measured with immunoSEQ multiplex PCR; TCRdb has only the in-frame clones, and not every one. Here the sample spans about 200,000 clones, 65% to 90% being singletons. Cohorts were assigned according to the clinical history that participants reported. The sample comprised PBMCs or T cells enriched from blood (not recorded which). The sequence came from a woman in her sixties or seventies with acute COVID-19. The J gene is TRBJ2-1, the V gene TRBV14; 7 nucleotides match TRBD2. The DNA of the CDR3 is TGTGCCAGCAGCCCCTTGCGGGAGTCTCACAATGAGCAGTTCTTC. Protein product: CASSPLRESHNEQFF.